The present entry profiles one T cell receptor beta chain with its context. The antigen is unknown. Patients sequenced had flow cytometry evidence of CD8+CD57+ cell expansion. These data originate in a study of CD8+CD57+ T cells in acquired aplastic anemia. Study information: The DNA of sorted CD4+ and CD8+ cells averaged roughly 3.2 ug. Broader study findings: In CD8+ cells, Simpson's diversity showed no significant difference between patients and controls. Roughly 31 was the count of CD8+ CDR3 sequences that patients shared with controls.

Between the trimmed V and J ends, which lost 3 bases and 5 bases, there was a span of 15 bases. This CDR3 is built from 15 residues. The TCR beta profiling, which covered VDJ combination and CDR3 sequence, was carried out using genomic DNA as the template. TCRdb redid the calling of the reads with MiXCR, one entry per CDR3 protein. In the table there are 250,000 or so distinct CDR3 sequences, roughly half of which are singletons. The sequenced material came from sorted CD4+, CD8+, or CD8+CD57+ T cells (not recorded which) from PBMCs. This TCR was recovered from a human donor with aplastic anemia. The chain is built from TRBV12-3 or TRBV12-4 and TRBJ2-3; TRBD2 is a possible D gene (5 bases). The CDR3 coding sequence is TGTGCCAGCAGTTTCGGGAACGGAGATTTAGATACGCAGTATTTT. It encodes CASSFGNGDLDTQYF.